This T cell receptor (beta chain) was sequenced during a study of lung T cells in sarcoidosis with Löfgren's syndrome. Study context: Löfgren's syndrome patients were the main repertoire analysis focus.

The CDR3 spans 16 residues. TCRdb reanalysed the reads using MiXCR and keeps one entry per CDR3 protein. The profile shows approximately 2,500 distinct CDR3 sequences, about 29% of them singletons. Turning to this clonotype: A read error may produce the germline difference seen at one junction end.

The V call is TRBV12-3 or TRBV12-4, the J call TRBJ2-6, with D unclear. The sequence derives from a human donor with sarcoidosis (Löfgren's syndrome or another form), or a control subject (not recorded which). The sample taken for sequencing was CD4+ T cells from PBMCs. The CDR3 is CAGSFPGRKGANVLTF. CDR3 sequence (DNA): TGTGCCGGCAGTTTTCCGGGTAGAAAGGGGGCCAACGTCCTGACTTTC.